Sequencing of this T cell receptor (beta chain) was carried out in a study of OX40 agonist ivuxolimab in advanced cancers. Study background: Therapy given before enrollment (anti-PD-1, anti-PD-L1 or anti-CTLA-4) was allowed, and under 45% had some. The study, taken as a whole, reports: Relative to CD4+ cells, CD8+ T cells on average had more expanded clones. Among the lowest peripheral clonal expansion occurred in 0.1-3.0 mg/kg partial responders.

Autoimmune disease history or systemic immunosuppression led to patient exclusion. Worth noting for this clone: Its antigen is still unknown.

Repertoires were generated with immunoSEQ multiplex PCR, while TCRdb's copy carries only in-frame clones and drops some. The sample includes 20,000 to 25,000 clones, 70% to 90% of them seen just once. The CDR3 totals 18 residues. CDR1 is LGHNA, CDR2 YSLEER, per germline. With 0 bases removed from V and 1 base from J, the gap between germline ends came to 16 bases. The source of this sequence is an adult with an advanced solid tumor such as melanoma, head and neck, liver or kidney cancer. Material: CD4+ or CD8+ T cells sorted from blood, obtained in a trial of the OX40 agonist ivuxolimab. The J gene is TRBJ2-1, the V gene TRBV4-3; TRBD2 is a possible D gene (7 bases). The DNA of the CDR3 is TGCGCCAGCAGCCAAGATTCTCGCGGGGGCCGATCCTACAATGAGCAGTTCTTC. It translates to CASSQDSRGGRSYNEQFF.